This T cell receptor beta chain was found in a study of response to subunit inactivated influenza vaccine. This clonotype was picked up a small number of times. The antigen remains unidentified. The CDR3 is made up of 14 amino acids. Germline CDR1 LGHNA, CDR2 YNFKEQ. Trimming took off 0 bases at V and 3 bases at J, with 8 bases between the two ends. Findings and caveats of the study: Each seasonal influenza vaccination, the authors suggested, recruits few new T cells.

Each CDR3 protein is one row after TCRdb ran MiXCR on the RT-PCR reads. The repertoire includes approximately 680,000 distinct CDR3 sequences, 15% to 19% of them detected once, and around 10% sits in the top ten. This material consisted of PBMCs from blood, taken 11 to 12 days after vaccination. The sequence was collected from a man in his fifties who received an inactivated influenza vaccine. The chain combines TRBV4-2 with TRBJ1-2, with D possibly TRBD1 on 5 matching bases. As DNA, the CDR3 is TGTGCCAGCAGCCAAGAAGGGGTTGACTATGGCTACACCTTC. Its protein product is CASSQEGVDYGYTF.